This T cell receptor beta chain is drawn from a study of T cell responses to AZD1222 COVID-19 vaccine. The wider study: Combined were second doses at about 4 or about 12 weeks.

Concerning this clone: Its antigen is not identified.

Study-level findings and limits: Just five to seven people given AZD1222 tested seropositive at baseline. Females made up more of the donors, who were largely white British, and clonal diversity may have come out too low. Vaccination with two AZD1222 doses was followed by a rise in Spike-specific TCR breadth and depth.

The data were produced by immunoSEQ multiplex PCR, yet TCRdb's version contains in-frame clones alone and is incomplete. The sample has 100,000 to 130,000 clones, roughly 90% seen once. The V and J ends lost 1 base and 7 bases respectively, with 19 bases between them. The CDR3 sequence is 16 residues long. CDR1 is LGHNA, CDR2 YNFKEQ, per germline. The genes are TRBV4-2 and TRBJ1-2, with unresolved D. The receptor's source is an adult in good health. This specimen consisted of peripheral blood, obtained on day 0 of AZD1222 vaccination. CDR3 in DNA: TGTGCCAGCAGCCAAGGTCGCGCACTTAGTGCGAGTGGCTACACCTTC. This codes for CASSQGRALSASGYTF.